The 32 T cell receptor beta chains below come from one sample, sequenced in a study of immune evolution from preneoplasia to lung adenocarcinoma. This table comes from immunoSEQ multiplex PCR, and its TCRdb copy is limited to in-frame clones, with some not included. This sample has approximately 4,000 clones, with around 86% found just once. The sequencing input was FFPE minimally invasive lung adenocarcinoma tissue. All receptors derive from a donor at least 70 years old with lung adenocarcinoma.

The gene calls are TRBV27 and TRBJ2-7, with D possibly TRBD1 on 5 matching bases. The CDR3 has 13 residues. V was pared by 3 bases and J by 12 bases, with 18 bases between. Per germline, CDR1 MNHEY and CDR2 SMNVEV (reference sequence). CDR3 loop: CASSFGIQGVLYF. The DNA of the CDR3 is TGTGCCAGCAGTTTTGGGATCCAAGGGGTCCTGTACTTC.

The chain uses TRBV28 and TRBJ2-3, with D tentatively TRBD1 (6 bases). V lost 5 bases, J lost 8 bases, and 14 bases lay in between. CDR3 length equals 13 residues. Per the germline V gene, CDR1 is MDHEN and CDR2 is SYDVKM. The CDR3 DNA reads TGTGCCAGCAGTCCGTCGGACAGAGCTACGCAGTATTTT. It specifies CASSPSDRATQYF. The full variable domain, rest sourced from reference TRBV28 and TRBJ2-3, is DVKVTQSSRYLVKRTGEKVFLECVQDMDHENMFWYRQDPGLGLRLIYFSYDVKMKEKGDIPEGYSVSREKKERFSLILESASTNQTSMYLCASSPSDRATQYFGPGTRLTVL.

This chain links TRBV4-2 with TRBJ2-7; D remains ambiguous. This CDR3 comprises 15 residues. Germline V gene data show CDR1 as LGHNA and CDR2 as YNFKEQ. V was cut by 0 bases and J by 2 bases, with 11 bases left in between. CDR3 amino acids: CASSQDSPGPYEQYF. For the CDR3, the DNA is TGTGCCAGCAGCCAAGATTCCCCAGGTCCCTACGAGCAGTACTTC.

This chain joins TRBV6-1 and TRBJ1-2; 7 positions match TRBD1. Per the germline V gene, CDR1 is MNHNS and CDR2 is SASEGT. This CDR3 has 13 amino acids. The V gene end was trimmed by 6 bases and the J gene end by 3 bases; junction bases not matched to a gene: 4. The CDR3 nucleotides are TGTGCCAGCAGGGCCGGGACAGACTATGGCTACACCTTC. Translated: CASRAGTDYGYTF.

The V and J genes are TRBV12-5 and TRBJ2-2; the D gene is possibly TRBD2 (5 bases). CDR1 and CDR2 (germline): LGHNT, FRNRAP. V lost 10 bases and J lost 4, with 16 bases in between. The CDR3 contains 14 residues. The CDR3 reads CATSSERSTGELFF. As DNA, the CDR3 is TGTGCTACCAGCTCTGAGCGGAGCACCGGGGAGCTGTTTTTT.

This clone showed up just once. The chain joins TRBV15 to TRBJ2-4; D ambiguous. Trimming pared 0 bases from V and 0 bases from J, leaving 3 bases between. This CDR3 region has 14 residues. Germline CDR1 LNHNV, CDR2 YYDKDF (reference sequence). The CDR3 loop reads CATSRELAKNIQYF. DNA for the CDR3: TGTGCCACCAGCAGAGAGTTAGCCAAAAACATTCAGTACTTC. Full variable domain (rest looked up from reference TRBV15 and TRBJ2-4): DAMVIQNPRYQVTQFGKPVTLSCSQTLNHNVMYWYQQKSSQAPKLLFHYYDKDFNNEADTPDNFQSRRPNTSFCFLDIRSPGLGDTAMYLCATSRELAKNIQYFGAGTRLSVL.

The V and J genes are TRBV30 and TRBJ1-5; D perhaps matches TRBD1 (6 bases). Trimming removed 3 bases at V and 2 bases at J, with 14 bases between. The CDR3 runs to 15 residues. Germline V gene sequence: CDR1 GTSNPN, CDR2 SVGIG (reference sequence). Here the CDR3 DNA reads TGTGCCTGGAGCGCAGGGGCGCGGGGCAATCAGCCCCAGCATTTT. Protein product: CAWSAGARGNQPQHF.

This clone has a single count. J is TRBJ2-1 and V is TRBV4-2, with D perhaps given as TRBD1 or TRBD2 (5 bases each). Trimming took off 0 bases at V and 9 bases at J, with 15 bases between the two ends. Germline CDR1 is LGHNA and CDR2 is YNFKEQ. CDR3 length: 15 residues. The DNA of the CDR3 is TGTGCCAGCAGCCAAGACCGTTCCTGGGGGAGTGAGCAGTTCTTC. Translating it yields CASSQDRSWGSEQFF.

The chain's CDR3 is CASSLGPPLAKNIQYF. DNA for the CDR3: TGTGCCAGCAGTTTAGGGCCTCCTCTAGCCAAAAACATTCAGTACTTC. The chain recombines TRBV27 with TRBJ2-4; D is undetermined. The V gene lost 2 bases and the J gene lost 0 bases, with 11 bases spanning the gap. Looked up from germline, CDR1 is MNHEY and CDR2 is SMNVEV (reference sequence). This CDR3 comprises 16 residues.

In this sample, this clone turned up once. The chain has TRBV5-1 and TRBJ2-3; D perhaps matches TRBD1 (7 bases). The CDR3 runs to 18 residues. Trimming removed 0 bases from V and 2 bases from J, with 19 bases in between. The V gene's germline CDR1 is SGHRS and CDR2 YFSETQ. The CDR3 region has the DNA TGCGCCAGCAGCTTGGCCCGCCGAGGGGGCGGGGACACAGATACGCAGTATTTT. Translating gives CASSLARRGGGDTDTQYF.

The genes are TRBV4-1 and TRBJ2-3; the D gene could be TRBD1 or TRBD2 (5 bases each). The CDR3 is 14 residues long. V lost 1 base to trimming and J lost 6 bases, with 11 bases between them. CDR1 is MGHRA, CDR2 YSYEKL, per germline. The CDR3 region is CASSQAGPTDTQYF. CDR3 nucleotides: TGCGCCAGCAGCCAAGCGGGACCCACGGATACGCAGTATTTT.

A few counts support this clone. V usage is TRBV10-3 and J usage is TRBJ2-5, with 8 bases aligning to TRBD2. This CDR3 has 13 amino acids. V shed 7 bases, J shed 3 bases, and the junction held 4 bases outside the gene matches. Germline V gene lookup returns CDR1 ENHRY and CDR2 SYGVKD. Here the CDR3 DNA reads TGTGCCATCAAAGGACTAGCAGAAGAGACCCAGTACTTC. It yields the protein CAIKGLAEETQYF.

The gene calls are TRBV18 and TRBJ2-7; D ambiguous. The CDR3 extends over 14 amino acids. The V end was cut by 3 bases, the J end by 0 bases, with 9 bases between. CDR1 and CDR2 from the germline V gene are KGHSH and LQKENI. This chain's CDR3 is CASSPPKGSYEQYF. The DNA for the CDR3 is TGTGCCAGCTCACCGCCCAAGGGCTCCTACGAGCAGTACTTC.

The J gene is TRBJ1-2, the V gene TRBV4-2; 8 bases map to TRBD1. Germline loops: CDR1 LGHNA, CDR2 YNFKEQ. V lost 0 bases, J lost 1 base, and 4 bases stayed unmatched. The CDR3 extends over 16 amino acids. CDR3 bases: TGTGCCAGCAGCCAAGAGGGGACAGGACTTAACTATGGCTACACCTTC. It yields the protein CASSQEGTGLNYGYTF.

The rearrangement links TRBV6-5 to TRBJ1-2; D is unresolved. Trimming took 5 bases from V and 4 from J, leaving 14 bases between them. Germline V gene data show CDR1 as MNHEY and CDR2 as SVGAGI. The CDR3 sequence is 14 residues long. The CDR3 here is CASSASPTGYGYTF. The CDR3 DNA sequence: TGTGCCAGCAGTGCGTCCCCGACGGGCTATGGCTACACCTTC.

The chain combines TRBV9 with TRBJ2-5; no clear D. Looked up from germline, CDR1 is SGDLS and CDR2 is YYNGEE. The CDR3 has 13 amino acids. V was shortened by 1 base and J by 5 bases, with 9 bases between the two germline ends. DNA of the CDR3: TGTGCCAGCAGCGTATTCCCTGCCGAGACCCAGTACTTC. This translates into CASSVFPAETQYF.

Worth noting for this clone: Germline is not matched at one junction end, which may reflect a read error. The CDR3 loop is CVSSQLREYEQYF. CDR3 nucleotide sequence: TGTGTCAGCTCACAACTCCGGGAGTACGAGCAGTACTTC. V gene TRBV18 combines with J gene TRBJ2-7; maybe TRBD2 (6 bases). The CDR3 consists of 13 residues. CDR1 KGHSH and CDR2 LQKENI come from the germline V gene.

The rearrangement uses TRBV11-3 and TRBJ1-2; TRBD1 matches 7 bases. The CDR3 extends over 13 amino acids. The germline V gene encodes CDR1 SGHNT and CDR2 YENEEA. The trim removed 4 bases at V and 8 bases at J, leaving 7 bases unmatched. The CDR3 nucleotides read TGTGCCAGCAGCTACGGACAGGCCACGGGCTACACCTTC. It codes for CASSYGQATGYTF.

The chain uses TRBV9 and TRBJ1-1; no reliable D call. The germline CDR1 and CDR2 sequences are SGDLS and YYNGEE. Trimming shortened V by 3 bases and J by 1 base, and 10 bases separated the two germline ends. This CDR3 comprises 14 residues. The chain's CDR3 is CASSEDGGNTEAFF. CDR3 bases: TGTGCCAGCAGCGAGGACGGAGGGAACACTGAAGCTTTCTTT.

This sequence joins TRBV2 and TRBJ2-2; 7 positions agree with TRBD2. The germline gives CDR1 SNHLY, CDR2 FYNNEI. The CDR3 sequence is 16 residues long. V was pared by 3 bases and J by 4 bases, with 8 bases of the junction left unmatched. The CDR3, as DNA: TGTGCCAGCAGTGACGGGACTACTCCCAGCACCGGGGAGCTGTTTTTT. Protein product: CASSDGTTPSTGELFF.

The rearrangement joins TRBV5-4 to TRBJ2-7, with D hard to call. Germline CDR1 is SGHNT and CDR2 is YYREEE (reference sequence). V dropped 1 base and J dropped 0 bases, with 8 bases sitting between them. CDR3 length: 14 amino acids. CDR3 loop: CASSLSRSSYEQYF. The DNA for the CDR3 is TGTGCCAGCAGCTTGTCCAGGAGCTCCTACGAGCAGTACTTC.

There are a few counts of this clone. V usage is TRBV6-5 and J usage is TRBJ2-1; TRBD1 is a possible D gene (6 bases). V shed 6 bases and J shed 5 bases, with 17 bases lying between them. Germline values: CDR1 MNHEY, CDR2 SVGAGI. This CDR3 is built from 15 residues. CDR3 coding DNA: TGTGCCAGCAGACGAGACCGGGACACTAACAATGAGCAGTTCTTC. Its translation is CASRRDRDTNNEQFF.

The CDR3: CASSRTGQGNTIYF. CDR3 coding DNA: TGCGCCAGCAGCCGGACAGGGCAAGGAAACACCATATATTTT. The J gene is TRBJ1-3, the V gene TRBV5-1; 8 bases are a match to TRBD1. Per germline, CDR1 SGHRS and CDR2 YFSETQ. Trimming removed 4 bases from V and 4 bases from J; junction bases left unmatched: 4. The CDR3 runs to 14 residues.

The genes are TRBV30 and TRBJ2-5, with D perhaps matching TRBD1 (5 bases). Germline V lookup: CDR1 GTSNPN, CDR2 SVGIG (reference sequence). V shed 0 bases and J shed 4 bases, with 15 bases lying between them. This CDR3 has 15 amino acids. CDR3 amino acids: CAWSVPGMGRETQYF. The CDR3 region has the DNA TGTGCCTGGAGTGTACCAGGGATGGGGCGAGAGACCCAGTACTTC.

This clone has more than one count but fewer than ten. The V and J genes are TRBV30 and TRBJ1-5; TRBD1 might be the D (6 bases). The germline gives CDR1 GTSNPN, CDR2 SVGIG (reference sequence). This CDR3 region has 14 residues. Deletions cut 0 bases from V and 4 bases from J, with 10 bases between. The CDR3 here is CAWSVRDKNQPQHF. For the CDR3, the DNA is TGTGCCTGGAGTGTACGGGACAAAAATCAGCCCCAGCATTTT.

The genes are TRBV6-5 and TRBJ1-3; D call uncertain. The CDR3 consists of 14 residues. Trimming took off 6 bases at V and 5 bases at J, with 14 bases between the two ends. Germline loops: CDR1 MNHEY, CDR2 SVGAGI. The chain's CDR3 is CASRPDKTRNTIYF. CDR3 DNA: TGTGCCAGCAGGCCCGACAAAACCCGAAACACCATATATTTT.

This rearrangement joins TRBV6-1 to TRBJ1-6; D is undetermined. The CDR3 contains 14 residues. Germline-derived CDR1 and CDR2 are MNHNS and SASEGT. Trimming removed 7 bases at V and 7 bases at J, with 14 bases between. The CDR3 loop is CASILTRGNSPLHF. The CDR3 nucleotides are TGTGCCAGCATTTTGACCAGAGGGAATTCACCCCTCCACTTT.

CDR3 residues: CATSRLVGDNEQFF. As DNA, the CDR3 is TGTGCCACCAGCAGATTGGTTGGGGATAATGAGCAGTTCTTC. The chain links TRBV15 to TRBJ2-1; unclear D gene. The germline gives CDR1 LNHNV, CDR2 YYDKDF (reference sequence). The CDR3 runs 14 residues. Trimming removed 2 bases from V and 7 bases from J, with 12 bases in between.

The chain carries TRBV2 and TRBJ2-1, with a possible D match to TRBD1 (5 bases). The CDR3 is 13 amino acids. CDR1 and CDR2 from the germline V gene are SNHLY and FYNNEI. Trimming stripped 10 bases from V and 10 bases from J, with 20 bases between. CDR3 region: CATKILRVGEQFF. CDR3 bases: TGTGCCACCAAGATACTCAGGGTGGGGGAGCAGTTCTTC.

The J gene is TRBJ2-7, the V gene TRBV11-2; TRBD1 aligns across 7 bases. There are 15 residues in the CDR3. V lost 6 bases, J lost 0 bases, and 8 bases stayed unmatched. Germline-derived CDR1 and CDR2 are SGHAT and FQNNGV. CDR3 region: CASSLTWDSSYEQYF. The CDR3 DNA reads TGTGCCAGCAGTCTTACTTGGGACAGCTCCTACGAGCAGTACTTC.

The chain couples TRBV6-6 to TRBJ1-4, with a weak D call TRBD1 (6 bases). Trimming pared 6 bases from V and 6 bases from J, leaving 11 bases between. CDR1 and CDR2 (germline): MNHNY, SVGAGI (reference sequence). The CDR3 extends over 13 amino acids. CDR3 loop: CASRGGPDEKLFF. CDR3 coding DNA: TGTGCCAGCAGGGGGGGCCCGGATGAAAAACTGTTTTTT.

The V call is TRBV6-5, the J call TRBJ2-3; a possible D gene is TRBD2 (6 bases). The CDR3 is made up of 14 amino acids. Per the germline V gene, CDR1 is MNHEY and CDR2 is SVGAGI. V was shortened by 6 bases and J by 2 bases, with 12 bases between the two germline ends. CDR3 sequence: CASRIARDTDTQYF. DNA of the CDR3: TGTGCCAGCAGGATCGCGCGGGACACAGATACGCAGTATTTT.